This TCR beta chain was observed in a study of blood T cells in healthy people across ages. The wider study: Capture by template switching was about one barcoded beta molecule per two T cells. Study-level points and caveats: Per million T cells, the diversity of TCR beta decreased roughly linearly as age advanced. Diversity of TCR beta correlated strongly with naive T cell percentage.

A second PCR of 7 to 11 cycles used a sample-barcoded 5' primer and a J-beta primer mix. TCRdb used MiXCR to reprocess the 5' RACE reads, holding one entry per CDR3 protein. There are about 730,000 distinct CDR3 sequences in the sample; about 40% occur only once, and 20% lies in the top ten. Comments on this clonotype: The antigen is unknown.

The V gene's germline CDR1 is MNHEY and CDR2 SMNVEV (reference sequence). Trimming pared 4 bases from V and 3 bases from J, leaving 16 bases between. The CDR3 is 15 residues long. The sequencing sample was made of blood. The J gene is TRBJ2-7, the V gene TRBV27, with no clear D. This TCR was recovered from a woman aged 55-75 years in good health. CDR3 sequence (DNA): TGTGCCAGCAGTTCCATACGGCTTCCCCACTACGAGCAGTACTTC. It is translated as CASSSIRLPHYEQYF.